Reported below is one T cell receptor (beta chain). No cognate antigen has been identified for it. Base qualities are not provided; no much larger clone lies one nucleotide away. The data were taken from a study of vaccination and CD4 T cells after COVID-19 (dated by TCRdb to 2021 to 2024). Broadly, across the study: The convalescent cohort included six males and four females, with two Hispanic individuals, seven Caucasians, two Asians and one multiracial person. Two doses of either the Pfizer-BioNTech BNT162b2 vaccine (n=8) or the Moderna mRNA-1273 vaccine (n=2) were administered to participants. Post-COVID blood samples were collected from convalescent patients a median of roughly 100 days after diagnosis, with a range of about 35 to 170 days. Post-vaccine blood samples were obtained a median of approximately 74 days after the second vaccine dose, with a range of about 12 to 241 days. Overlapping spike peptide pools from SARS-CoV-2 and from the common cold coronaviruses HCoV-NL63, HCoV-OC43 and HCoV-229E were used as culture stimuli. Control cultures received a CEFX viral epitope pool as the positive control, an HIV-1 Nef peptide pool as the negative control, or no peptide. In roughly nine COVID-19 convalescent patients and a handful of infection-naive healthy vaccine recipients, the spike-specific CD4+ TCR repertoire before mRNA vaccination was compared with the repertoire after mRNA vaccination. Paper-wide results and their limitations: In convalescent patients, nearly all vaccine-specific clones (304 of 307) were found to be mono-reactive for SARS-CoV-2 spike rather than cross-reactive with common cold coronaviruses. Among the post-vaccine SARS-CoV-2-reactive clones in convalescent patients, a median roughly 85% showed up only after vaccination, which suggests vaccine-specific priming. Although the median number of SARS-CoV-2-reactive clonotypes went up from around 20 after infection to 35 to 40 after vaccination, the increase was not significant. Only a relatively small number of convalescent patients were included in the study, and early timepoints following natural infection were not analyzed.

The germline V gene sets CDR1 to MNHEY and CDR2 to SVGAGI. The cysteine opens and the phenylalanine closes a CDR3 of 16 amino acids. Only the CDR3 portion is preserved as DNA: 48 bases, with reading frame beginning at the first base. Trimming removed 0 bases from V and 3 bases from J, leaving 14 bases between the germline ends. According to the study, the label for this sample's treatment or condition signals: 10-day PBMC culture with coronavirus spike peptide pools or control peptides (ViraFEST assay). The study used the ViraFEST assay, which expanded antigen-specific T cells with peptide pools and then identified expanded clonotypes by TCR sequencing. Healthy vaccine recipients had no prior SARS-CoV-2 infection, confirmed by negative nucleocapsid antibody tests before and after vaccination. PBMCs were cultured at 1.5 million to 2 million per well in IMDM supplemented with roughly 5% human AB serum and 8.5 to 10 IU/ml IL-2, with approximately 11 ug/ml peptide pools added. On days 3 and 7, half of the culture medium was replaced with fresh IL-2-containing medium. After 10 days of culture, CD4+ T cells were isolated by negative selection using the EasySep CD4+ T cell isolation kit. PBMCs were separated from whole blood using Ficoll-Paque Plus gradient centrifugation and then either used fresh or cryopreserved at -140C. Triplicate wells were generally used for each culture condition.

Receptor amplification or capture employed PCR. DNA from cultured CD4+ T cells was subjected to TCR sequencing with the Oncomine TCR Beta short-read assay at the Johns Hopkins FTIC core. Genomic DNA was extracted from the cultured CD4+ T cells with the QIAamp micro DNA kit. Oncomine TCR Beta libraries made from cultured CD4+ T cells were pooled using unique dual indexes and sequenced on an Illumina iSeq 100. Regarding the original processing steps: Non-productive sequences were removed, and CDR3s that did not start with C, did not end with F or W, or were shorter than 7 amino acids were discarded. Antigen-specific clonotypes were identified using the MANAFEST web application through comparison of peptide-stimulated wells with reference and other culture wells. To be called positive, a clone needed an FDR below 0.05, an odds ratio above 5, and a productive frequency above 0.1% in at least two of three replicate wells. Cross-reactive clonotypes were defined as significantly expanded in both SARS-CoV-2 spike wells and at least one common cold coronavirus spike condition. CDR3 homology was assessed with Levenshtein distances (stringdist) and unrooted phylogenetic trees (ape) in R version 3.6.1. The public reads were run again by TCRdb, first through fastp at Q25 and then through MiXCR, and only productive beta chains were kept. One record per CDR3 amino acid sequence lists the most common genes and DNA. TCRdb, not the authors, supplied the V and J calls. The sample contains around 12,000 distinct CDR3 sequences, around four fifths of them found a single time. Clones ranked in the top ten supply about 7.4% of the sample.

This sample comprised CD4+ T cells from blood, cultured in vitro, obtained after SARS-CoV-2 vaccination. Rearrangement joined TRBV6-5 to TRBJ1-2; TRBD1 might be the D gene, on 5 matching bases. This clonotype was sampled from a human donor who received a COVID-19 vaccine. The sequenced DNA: TGTGCCAGCAGTTACTCGAATCAGGGACCACACTATGGCTACACCTTC. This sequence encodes CASSYSNQGPHYGYTF.